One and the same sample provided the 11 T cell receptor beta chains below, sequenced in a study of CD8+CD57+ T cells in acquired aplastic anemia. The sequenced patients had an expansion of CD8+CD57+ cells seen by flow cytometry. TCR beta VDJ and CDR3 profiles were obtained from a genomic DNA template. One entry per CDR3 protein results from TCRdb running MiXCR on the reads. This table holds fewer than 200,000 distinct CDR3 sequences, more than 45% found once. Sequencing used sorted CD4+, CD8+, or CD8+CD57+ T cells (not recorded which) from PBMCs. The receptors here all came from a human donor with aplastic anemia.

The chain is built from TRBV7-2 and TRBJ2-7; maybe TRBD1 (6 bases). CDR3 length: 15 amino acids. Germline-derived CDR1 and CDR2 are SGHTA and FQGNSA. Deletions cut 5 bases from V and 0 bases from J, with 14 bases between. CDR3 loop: CASSGGGLSSYEQYF. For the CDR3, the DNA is TGTGCCAGCAGCGGGGGCGGTTTGAGCTCCTACGAGCAGTACTTC. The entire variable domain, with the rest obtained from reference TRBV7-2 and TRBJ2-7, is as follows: GAGVSQSPSNKVTEKGKDVELRCDPISGHTALYWYRQSLGQGLEFLIYFQGNSAPDKSGLPSDRFSAERTGGSVSTLTIQRTQQEDSAVYLCASSGGGLSSYEQYFGPGTRLTVT.

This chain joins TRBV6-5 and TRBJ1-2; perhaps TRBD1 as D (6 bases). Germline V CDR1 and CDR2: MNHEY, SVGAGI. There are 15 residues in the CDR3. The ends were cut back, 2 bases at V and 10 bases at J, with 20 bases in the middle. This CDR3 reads CASSYKDRATLDYTF. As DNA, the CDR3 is TGTGCCAGCAGTTACAAGGACAGAGCCACCCTTGACTACACCTTC.

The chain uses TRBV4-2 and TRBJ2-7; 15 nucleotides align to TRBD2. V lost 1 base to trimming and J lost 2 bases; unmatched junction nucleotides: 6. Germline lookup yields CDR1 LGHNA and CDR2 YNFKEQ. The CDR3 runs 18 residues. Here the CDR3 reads CASSQGRTSGGGPYEQYF. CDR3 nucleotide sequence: TGTGCCAGCAGCCAAGGCAGGACTAGCGGGGGGGGGCCCTACGAGCAGTACTTC.

The CDR3 DNA follows: TGTGCCAGCAGCCTAGCTCTAAGGGGTCCGCCCTACGAGCAGTACTTC. Amino acids: CASSLALRGPPYEQYF. The chain is built from TRBV9 and TRBJ2-7; possibly TRBD1 or TRBD2 for D (5 bases each). Germline V gene data show CDR1 as SGDLS and CDR2 as YYNGEE. This CDR3 region has 16 residues. Trimming took 4 bases from V and 2 from J, leaving 19 bases between them.

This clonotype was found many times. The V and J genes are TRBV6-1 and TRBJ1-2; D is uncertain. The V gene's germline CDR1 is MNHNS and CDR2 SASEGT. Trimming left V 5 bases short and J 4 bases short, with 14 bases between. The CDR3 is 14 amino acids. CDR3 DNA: TGTGCCAGCAGTCATCCGTCGGAAAGCTATGGCTACACCTTC. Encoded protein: CASSHPSESYGYTF.

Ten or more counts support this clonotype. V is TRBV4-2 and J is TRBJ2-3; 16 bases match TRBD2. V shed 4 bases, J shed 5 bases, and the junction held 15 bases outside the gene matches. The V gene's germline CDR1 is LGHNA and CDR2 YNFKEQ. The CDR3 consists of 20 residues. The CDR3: CASSPAVPGLAGGLKDTQYF. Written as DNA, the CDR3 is TGTGCCAGCAGCCCCGCGGTCCCGGGACTAGCGGGGGGGTTGAAAGATACGCAGTATTTT.

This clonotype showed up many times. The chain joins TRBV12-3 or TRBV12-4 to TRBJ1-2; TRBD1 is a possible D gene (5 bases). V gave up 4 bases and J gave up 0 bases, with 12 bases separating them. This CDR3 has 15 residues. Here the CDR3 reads CASSWGRRPNYGYTF. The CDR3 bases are TGTGCCAGCAGTTGGGGACGCCGCCCTAACTATGGCTACACCTTC.

The CDR3: CASSLDGVGTEAFF. Written as DNA, the CDR3 is TGTGCCAGCAGCTTGGATGGTGTGGGGACTGAAGCTTTCTTT. The chain is built from TRBV7-3 and TRBJ1-1; D is unclear. CDR1 and CDR2 from the germline V gene are SGHTA and FQGTGA. Between the trimmed V and J ends, which lost 3 bases and 5 bases, there was a span of 13 bases. This CDR3 has 14 residues.

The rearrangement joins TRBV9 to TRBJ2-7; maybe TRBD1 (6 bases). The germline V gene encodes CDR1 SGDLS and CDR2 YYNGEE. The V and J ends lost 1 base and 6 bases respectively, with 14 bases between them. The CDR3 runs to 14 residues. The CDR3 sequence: CASSVQGKSGEQYF. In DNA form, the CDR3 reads TGTGCCAGCAGCGTACAGGGGAAGTCTGGCGAGCAGTACTTC.

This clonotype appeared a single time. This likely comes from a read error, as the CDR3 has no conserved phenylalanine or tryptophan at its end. CDR3 sequence (DNA): TGTGCCAGCAGATTAGATCGGCACGAGCAGTACTCC. It specifies CASRLDRHEQYS. V and J are TRBV5-4 and TRBJ2-7; D call uncertain. CDR1 is SGHNT and CDR2 is YYREEE in the germline V gene (reference sequence). The CDR3 is 12 amino acids. Trimming took 5 bases from V and 5 from J, leaving 11 bases between them.

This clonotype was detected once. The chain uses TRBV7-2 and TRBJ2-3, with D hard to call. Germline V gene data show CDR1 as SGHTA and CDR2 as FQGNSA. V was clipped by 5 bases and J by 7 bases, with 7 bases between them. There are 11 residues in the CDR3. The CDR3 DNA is TGTGCCAGCAGCCCCTTATATACGCAGTATTTT. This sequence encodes CASSPLYTQYF.